The text below deals with one T cell receptor beta chain. What it binds is not known. The sample originates from a study of T cells in Graves' hyperthyroidism and ophthalmopathy. Overall study context: Peripheral blood was secured at the point of initial diagnosis, before any treatment. Study-wide findings and caveats: Classification by a 13 V-J model distinguished ophthalmopathy from stable hyperthyroidism.

The CDR3 runs to 15 residues. The V gene's germline CDR1 is MGHDK and CDR2 SYGVNS. Trimming took off 2 bases at V and 2 bases at J, with 13 bases between the two ends. The CDR3 regions of TCR beta were amplified from RNA transcripts. The study used the HTBI primer set for a first-round RT-PCR of the TCR CDR3. TCRdb recomputed calls from the multiplex PCR reads with MiXCR, one row per CDR3 protein. The sample holds some 700,000 distinct CDR3 sequences, 17% seen once. Sequencing was performed on blood. The receptor's source is a man over 45 with Graves' hyperthyroidism. The gene calls are TRBV25-1 and TRBJ2-7; D unclear. Here the CDR3 DNA reads TGTGCCAGCAGTGAAGATCTGCGGAACCCCTACGAGCAGTACTTC. Protein sequence: CASSEDLRNPYEQYF.